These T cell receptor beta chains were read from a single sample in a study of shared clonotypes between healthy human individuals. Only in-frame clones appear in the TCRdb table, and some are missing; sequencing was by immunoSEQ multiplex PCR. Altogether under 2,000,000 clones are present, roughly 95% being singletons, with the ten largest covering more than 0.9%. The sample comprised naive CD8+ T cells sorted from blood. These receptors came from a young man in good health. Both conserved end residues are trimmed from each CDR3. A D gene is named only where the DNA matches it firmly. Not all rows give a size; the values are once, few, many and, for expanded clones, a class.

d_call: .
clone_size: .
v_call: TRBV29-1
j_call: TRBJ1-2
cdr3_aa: SVEGDHYGYT

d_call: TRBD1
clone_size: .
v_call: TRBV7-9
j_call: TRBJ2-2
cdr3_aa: ASSSGTVITGELF

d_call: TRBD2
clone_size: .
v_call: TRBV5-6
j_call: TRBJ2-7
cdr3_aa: ASSQTTSTEQY

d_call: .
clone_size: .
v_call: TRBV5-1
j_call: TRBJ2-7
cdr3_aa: ASSLAEKYEQY

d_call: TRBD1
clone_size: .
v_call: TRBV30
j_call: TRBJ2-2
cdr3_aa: AWSETGDGGGGELF

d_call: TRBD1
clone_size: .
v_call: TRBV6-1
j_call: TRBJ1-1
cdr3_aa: ASRDRGLMNTEAF

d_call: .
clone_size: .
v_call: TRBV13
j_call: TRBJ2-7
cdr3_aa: ASSSGLDYEQY

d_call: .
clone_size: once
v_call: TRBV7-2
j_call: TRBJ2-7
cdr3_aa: ASSSAGLPYEQY

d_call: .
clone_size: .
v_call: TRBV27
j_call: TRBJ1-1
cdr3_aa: ASSLFGGYTEAF

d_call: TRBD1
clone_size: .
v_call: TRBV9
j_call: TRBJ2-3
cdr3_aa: ASSAITGVTDTQY

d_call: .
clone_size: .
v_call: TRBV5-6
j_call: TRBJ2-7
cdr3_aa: ASSLVGAEQY

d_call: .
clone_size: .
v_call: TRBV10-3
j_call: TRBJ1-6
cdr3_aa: AIRDSYSPLH

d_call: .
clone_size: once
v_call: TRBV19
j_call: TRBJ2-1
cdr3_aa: ASTRRGGAYNEQF

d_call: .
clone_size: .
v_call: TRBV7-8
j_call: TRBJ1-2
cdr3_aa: ASSSPGGTAVNYGYT

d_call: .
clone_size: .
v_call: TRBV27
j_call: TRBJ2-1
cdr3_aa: ASSFTGNNEQF

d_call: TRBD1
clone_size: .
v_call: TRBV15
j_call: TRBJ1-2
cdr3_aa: ATSRDLGQGAGGYT

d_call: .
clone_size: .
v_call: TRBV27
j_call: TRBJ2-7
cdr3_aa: ASSLSGGYNYEQY

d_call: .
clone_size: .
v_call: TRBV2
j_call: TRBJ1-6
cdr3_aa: ASSDFDLPYNSPLH

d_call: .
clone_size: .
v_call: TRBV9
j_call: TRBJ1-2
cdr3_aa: ASSGGYGYT

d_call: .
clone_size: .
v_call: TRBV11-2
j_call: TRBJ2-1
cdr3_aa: ASSPPDNEQF

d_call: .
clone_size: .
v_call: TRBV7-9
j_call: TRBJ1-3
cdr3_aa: ASSFRLGQGPGNTIY

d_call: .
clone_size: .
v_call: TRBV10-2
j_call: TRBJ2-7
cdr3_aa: ASSSQGGYEQY

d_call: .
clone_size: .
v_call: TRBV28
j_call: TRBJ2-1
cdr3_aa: ASKGNPGANEQF

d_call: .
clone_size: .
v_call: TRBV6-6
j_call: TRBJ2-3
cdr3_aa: ATSGAFVADTQY

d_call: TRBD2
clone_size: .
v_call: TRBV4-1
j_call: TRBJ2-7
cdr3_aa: ASSPKSRGGYEQY

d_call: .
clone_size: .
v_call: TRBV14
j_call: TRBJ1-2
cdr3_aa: ASSQVNGYGYT

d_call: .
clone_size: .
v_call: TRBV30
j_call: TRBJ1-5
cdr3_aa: AWGETDNQPQH

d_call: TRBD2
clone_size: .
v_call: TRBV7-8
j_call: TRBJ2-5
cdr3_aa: ASSLVSSGVYQETQY

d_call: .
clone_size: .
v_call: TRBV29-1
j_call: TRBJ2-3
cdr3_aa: SGNDGYSTDTQY

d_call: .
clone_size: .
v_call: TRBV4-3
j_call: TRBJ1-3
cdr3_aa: ASSQGRGTGNTIY

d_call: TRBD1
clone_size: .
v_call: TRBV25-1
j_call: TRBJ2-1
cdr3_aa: ASSAGQGLLNEQF

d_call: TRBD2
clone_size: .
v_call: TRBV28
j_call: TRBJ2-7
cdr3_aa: ASSSYSEGLASYEQY

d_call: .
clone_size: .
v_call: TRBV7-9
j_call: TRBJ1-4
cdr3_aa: ASSLVSGTDEKLF

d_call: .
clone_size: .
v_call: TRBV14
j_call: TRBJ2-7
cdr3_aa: ASSQVARGSQGQY

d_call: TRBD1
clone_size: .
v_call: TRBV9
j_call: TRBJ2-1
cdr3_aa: ASSASTGINEQF

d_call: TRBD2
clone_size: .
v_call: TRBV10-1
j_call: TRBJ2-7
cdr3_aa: ASSESVTSGRFNEQY

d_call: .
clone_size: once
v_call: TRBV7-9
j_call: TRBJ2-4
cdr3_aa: ASSPAGGAEAKNIQY

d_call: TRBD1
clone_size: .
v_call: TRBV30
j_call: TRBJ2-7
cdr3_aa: GLGTGPYEQY

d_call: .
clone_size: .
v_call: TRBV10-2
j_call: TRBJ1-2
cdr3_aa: ASSESAGAGYGYT

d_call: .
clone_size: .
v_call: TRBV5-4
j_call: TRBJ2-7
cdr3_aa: ASSSGGGVEQY

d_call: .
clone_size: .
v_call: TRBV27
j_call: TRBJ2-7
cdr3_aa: ASSWGSGGVYEQY

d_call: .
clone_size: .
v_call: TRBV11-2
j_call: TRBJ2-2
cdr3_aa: ASSFAPTGELF

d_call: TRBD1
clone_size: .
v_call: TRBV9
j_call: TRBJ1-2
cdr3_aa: ASSVVPGGGQGASPYGYT

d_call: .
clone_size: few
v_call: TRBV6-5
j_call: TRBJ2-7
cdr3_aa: ASSYQGSYEQY